This section outlines one T cell receptor (beta chain) sequence together with its context. The sample holds one count of this clone. The antigen it binds to is not known. There are no base qualities to consult, and no much larger clone falls within one base. Healthy HIV-negative adults with no recently reported acute infections or vaccinations were included as donors. Only Caucasian adults living in Nashville, Tennessee, USA were represented among the donors. CD8 memory samples combined magnetically selected CD45RO+ cells with CCR7-negative CD45RA+ effector memory (TemRA) cells. After blood collection by leukapheresis, PBMCs were isolated using Ficoll-Histopaque density gradient centrifugation and then cryopreserved in the vapor phase of liquid nitrogen. Analytical flow cytometry was used to check the purity and quantity of every magnetically sorted T cell population. From each sorted fraction, genomic DNA was isolated and quantified by UV absorbance on a Nanodrop 2000c.

CDR1 and CDR2, per the germline V gene, are SGHAT and FQNNGV. The CDR3 holds 18 amino acids from the cysteine to the phenylalanine. Only CDR3 DNA remains: 54 bases, in frame from the first base. The germline V end is reduced by 5 bases and the J end by 3 bases; junction bases left unmatched: 10. These data come from a study of shared clonotypes between healthy human individuals (TCRdb year 2020). Turning to the overall study: The cohort included three men and a couple of women between 18 and 49 years of age. For each donor, CD4 naive and CD4 memory were each given three plates, CD8 naive was given two plates, and CD8 memory was given one plate. To estimate repertoire size and how much clonotype sharing occurs between individuals, the study deeply sequenced the blood TCR repertoires of about five healthy adults. Libraries were prepared and TCR repertoires were sequenced by different laboratories using diverse techniques, in order to increase sequencing depth and limit assay-specific biases. Leukapheresis yielded between about 0.8 and 8.9 billion PBMCs per donor.

Using the deep immunoSEQ assay, multiplex PCR amplified TCR CDR3 regions from genomic DNA. Genomic DNA extracted from each cell subset was distributed evenly over all wells of several immunoSEQ 96-well plates, and each plate served as one replicate. For sorted subsets, each replicate PCR was loaded with 200 ng genomic DNA, equivalent to about 30,000 T cell genomes. The purified libraries were quantified using a Qubit 3.0 fluorometer, sized with a Bioanalyzer 2100, and then quantified again using the KAPA Library Quantification kit. A separate single-read 150-cycle Illumina NextSeq 550 flow cell was used to sequence each immunoSEQ 96-well plate. As for how the authors treated the data: The immunoSEQ output contained only junctional sequences without quality scores, so filtering could not match that applied to full-length reads. To assign V/J genes and CDR3, sequences were annotated against IMGT germline references using PyIR, a Python wrapper for IgBLAST v1.9. Reads were filtered out if the reads had weak V/J assignments (E-value above 1e-6), no CDR3, stop codons, out-of-frame junctions, or ambiguous translated residues. V3J clonotypes were defined as sequences sharing the same inferred V gene, J gene, and CDR3 amino acid sequence. Percentage overlap between repertoires was calculated by dividing the number of shared unique clonotypes by the size of the smaller repertoire. Three approaches were used to assess repertoire richness: RTK rarefaction, the Chao1 estimator, and Recon v2.1 estimates of unobserved clonotypes. OLGA was used to compute generation probabilities for all TCRbeta clonotypes that the gDNA method yielded from a handful of donors. Here the immuneACCESS table is served through TCRdb, limited to in-frame sequences with V and J called. Missing clones are a known gap in these copies; in checked studies unresolved V genes cover under half, and the rest lacks a known reason. Clone size and the V and J calls come from that table; the DNA yielded D and trimming. A total of 90,000 to 130,000 clones appear in this sample, around 65% of them only once. The top ten clones comprise approximately 23% of the sample.

Summary of the overall study and its limitations: Sampling was restricted to blood, and TCR repertoires in tissue are likely to differ from TCR repertoires in blood. Pairwise subsampling led to the expectation that sequencing depth would affect the degree of clonotype sharing among donors. Naive subsets generally had larger estimated clonotype richness than memory subsets. The genetic and exposure-history diversity represented was limited by the small number of donors. Higher generation probabilities were observed for clonotypes shared by all four sorted-subset donors than for non-shared clonotypes. Even with the large sequencing depth, rarefaction of the sorted-subset datasets indicated that sequencing was incomplete. About 5% of naive CD4, 3.5% of naive CD8, about 2.5% of memory CD4, and 0.35% to 0.5% of memory CD8 clonotypes were shared across four donors.

The receptor's source is a woman under 40 in good health. The sequencing sample was made of memory CD8+ T cells sorted from blood. This specimen's cell subset or site label, per the study, means: CD45RO+ cells pooled with CCR7-negative TemRA cells. The chain uses TRBV11-2 and TRBJ2-7; 16 junctional bases match TRBD2. CDR3 loop: CASSATGTSGGVYYEQYF. In nucleotide form, the sequence is TGTGCCAGCAGCGCCACCGGGACTAGCGGGGGGGTTTACTACGAGCAGTACTTC.